Below, 21 T cell receptor beta chains from the same sample are listed, as sequenced in a study of T cell responses to AZD1222 COVID-19 vaccine. Generated by immunoSEQ multiplex PCR, the TCRdb table keeps only in-frame clones and is missing some. The data show some 150,000 clones, around 89% seen once. The sequenced sample was peripheral blood, obtained 28 days after the second dose of the MenACWY control vaccine. The receptor set was obtained from an adult who received the MenACWY meningococcal vaccine as a control.

J is TRBJ1-2 and V is TRBV4-1, with 8 nucleotides matching TRBD1. The CDR3 sequence is 14 residues long. Germline CDR1 and CDR2: MGHRA and YSYEKL. V shed 4 bases and J 0 bases; nucleotides not matched to a gene: 1. CDR3 coding DNA: TGCGCCAGCAGCCGGGGACAGGCTAACTATGGCTACACCTTC. Its protein is CASSRGQANYGYTF.

The V and J genes are TRBV11-2 and TRBJ1-1; D is uncertain. This CDR3 region has 12 residues. The germline gives CDR1 SGHAT, CDR2 FQNNGV. V was shortened by 1 base and J by 5 bases, with 5 bases between the two germline ends. The CDR3 region is CASSLVRTEAFF. Here the CDR3 DNA reads TGTGCCAGCAGCTTAGTCAGGACTGAAGCTTTCTTT.

V is TRBV7-2 and J is TRBJ2-7, with 12 bases matching TRBD2. V lost 4 bases and J lost 0; bases outside the gene matches: 4. The CDR3 consists of 16 residues. The V gene's germline CDR1 is SGHTA and CDR2 FQGNSA. CDR3 bases: TGTGCCAGCAGCTCAGGACTAGCGGGGATCTCCTACGAGCAGTACTTC. This codes for CASSSGLAGISYEQYF. The variable domain in full, completed from reference TRBV7-2 and TRBJ2-7, reads GAGVSQSPSNKVTEKGKDVELRCDPISGHTALYWYRQSLGQGLEFLIYFQGNSAPDKSGLPSDRFSAERTGGSVSTLTIQRTQQEDSAVYLCASSSGLAGISYEQYFGPGTRLTVT.

In its sample, this clone was seen once. The chain is built from TRBV29-1 and TRBJ1-6, with a weak D call TRBD1 (6 bases). With 6 bases removed from V and 0 bases from J, the gap between germline ends came to 12 bases. Per the germline V gene, CDR1 is SQVTM and CDR2 is ANQGSEA. The CDR3 is 15 amino acids. Written as DNA, the CDR3 is TGCAGCGTGAAGGACAGTAGCTCCTATAATTCACCCCTCCACTTT. Amino acid sequence: CSVKDSSSYNSPLHF. The whole variable domain, filled in from reference TRBV29-1 and TRBJ1-6, reads SAVISQKPSRDICQRGTSLTIQCQVDSQVTMMFWYRQQPGQSLTLIATANQGSEATYESGFVIDKFPISRPNLTFSTLTVSNMSPEDSSIYLCSVKDSSSYNSPLHFGNGTRLTVT.

This clone has only one observation. This chain connects TRBV7-8 to TRBJ1-6, with 7 bases matching TRBD1. The V and J ends lost 5 bases and 6 bases, in that order; junction bases with no gene match: 7. CDR3 length equals 15 residues. Germline values: CDR1 SGHVS, CDR2 FQNEAQ. CDR3 region: CASSRGGQTNSPLHF. The CDR3 DNA is TGTGCCAGCAGCCGAGGGGGCCAAACTAATTCACCCCTCCACTTT.

The chain couples TRBV7-2 to TRBJ1-5; D unclear. Deletions cut 5 bases from V and 4 bases from J, with 15 bases between. The CDR3 loop spans 15 amino acids. CDR1 is SGHTA and CDR2 is FQGNSA in the germline V gene. Here the CDR3 reads CASSPLVGINQPQHF. Here the CDR3 DNA reads TGTGCCAGCAGCCCCCTTGTGGGGATAAATCAGCCCCAGCATTTT.

The genes are TRBV19 and TRBJ1-1; 9 bases fit TRBD1. The CDR3 contains 15 residues. The V and J ends lost 6 bases and 0 bases, in that order; junction bases with no gene match: 5. Germline V gene lookup returns CDR1 LNHDA and CDR2 SQIVND (reference sequence). The CDR3 loop is CASSDGQGMNTEAFF. The CDR3 DNA follows: TGTGCCAGTAGCGATGGACAGGGGATGAACACTGAAGCTTTCTTT.

The rearrangement links TRBV7-7 to TRBJ2-5, with 7 bases identical to TRBD1. Germline V lookup: CDR1 SSHAT, CDR2 FNYEAQ (reference sequence). With V trimmed by 5 bases and J by 2 bases, 8 bases remained unmatched. CDR3 length equals 15 residues. The CDR3 DNA reads TGTGCCAGCAGCCCCTCCCCGACAGGGCAAGAGACCCAGTACTTC. Its protein is CASSPSPTGQETQYF.

The gene calls are TRBV10-3 and TRBJ2-7; D is uncertain. The CDR3 runs to 14 residues. V lost 2 bases and J lost 3, with 11 bases in between. Germline-derived CDR1 and CDR2 are ENHRY and SYGVKD. CDR3 region: CAISEGEVRYEQYF. CDR3 DNA: TGTGCCATCAGTGAGGGGGAAGTCCGCTACGAGCAGTACTTC.

The chain has TRBV6-2 or TRBV6-3 and TRBJ1-1; TRBD1 might be the D (6 bases). With 6 bases removed from V and 5 bases from J, the gap between germline ends came to 10 bases. Germline CDR1 and CDR2: MNHEY and SVGEGT. The CDR3 is 12 residues long. CDR3 DNA sequence: TGTGCCAGCAGCCGACAGGCAACTGAAGCTTTCTTT. This codes for CASSRQATEAFF.

The chain carries TRBV25-1 and TRBJ2-7; 10 bases align to TRBD1. CDR1 is MGHDK, CDR2 SYGVNS, per germline. The V segment lost 5 bases and the J segment 4 bases; nucleotides outside the gene matches: 5. The CDR3 totals 14 residues. CDR3 sequence: CASSPGQGYYEQYF. The CDR3, as DNA: TGTGCCAGCAGTCCGGGACAGGGGTATTACGAGCAGTACTTC.

The chain is built from TRBV6-5 and TRBJ1-1; TRBD1 is a possible D gene (5 bases). The CDR3 is made up of 15 amino acids. Germline-derived CDR1 and CDR2 are MNHEY and SVGAGI. V was trimmed by 5 bases and J by 11 bases, leaving 24 bases between them. Here the CDR3 reads CASSPPSGTIARAFF. The CDR3 nucleotides are TGTGCCAGCAGTCCCCCTTCGGGGACGATAGCCAGGGCTTTCTTT.

V and J are TRBV5-1 and TRBJ2-1, with 10 bases identical to TRBD2. This CDR3 is built from 15 residues. Germline loops: CDR1 SGHRS, CDR2 YFSETQ. After removal of 0 bases from V and 8 bases from J, the junction contained 5 bases not matched to a gene. As DNA, the CDR3 is TGCGCCAGCAGCTTGGGGGGGACTAGCGTTGATGAGCAGTTCTTC. Residues: CASSLGGTSVDEQFF.

V is TRBV2 and J is TRBJ2-3; unclear D gene. The V and J ends lost 6 bases and 2 bases respectively, with 6 bases between them. Germline CDR1 reads SNHLY; CDR2 reads FYNNEI. The CDR3 is 12 amino acids. DNA for the CDR3: TGTGCCAGCAGCACGACCACAGATACGCAGTATTTT. Translation: CASSTTTDTQYF.

V is TRBV5-1 and J is TRBJ1-4; 8 bases align to TRBD1. V shed 1 base, J shed 7 bases, and the junction held 6 bases outside the gene matches. The germline CDR1 and CDR2 sequences are SGHRS and YFSETQ. This CDR3 comprises 15 residues. The CDR3 DNA follows: TGCGCCAGCAGCTTGAGCCAGGGGGCGGGTGAAAAACTGTTTTTT. This translates into CASSLSQGAGEKLFF.

The rearrangement uses TRBV6-5 and TRBJ1-2, with a possible D match to TRBD1 (6 bases). The V and J ends lost 5 bases and 4 bases respectively, with 11 bases between them. The CDR3 is 13 residues long. CDR1 is MNHEY, CDR2 SVGAGI, per germline. CDR3 nucleotides: TGTGCCAGCAGTCTAGGAGGGGGCTATGGCTACACCTTC. The encoded protein is CASSLGGGYGYTF.

The genes are TRBV24-1 and TRBJ2-7; tentative D call: TRBD1 (6 bases). CDR3 size: 13 residues. Trimming removed 3 bases from V and 3 bases from J, with 8 bases in between. Germline CDR1 reads KGHDR; CDR2 reads SFDVKD. As DNA, the CDR3 is TGTGCCACCAGTGATCAGGGACACTACGAGCAGTACTTC. As protein: CATSDQGHYEQYF.

This chain connects TRBV19 to TRBJ1-1, with 7 bases identical to TRBD1. The CDR3 has 13 residues. The germline gives CDR1 LNHDA, CDR2 SQIVND (reference sequence). The trim removed 3 bases at V and 12 bases at J, leaving 10 bases unmatched. The CDR3 is CASSIGQGVSTFF. The CDR3 coding sequence is TGTGCCAGTAGTATTGGGCAGGGGGTTTCGACTTTCTTT.

In its sample, this clone was seen once. The chain carries TRBV18 and TRBJ1-4; D remains unclear. CDR3 length: 15 residues. Germline loops: CDR1 KGHSH, CDR2 LQKENI. Trimming took 3 bases from V and 0 from J, leaving 8 bases between them. CDR3 in amino acids: CASSPRAATNEKLFF. In DNA, the CDR3 is TGTGCCAGCTCACCTCGGGCCGCAACTAATGAAAAACTGTTTTTT. Full variable domain (outside the CDR3, taken from reference TRBV18 and TRBJ1-4): NAGVMQNPRHLVRRRGQEARLRCSPMKGHSHVYWYRQLPEEGLKFMVYLQKENIIDESGMPKERFSAEFPKEGPSILRIQQVVRGDSAAYFCASSPRAATNEKLFFGSGTQLSVL.

The chain has TRBV29-1 and TRBJ2-5, with 7 positions matching TRBD2. The length of the CDR3 is 14 residues. The trim removed 6 bases at V and 5 bases at J, leaving 12 bases unmatched. Germline CDR1 SQVTM, CDR2 ANQGSEA. The CDR3 here is CSVRGGTDLETQYF. CDR3 in DNA: TGCAGCGTCCGGGGAGGGACCGACCTTGAGACCCAGTACTTC.

The rearrangement joins TRBV28 to TRBJ1-2; 7 nucleotides line up with TRBD1. After removal of 4 bases from V and 0 bases from J, the junction contained 8 bases not matched to a gene. The CDR3 runs to 16 residues. Germline V gene sequence: CDR1 MDHEN, CDR2 SYDVKM. CDR3 DNA: TGTGCCAGCAGTTCCACCCGACAGGGTCCTAACTATGGCTACACCTTC. Protein: CASSSTRQGPNYGYTF.